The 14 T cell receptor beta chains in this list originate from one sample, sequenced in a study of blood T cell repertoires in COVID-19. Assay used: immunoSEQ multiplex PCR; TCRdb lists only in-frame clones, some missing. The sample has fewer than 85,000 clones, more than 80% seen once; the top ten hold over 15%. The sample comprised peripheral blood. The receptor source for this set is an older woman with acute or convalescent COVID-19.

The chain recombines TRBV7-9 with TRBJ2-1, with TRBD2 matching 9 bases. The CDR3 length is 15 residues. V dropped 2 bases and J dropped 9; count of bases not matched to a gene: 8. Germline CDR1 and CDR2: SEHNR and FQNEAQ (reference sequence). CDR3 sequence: CASSLSAGGPGEQFF. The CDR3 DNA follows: TGTGCCAGCAGCTTATCTGCGGGGGGGCCCGGTGAGCAGTTCTTC.

CDR3 DNA: TGTGCCATCAGTTTAATGCAGGGGCTCGGGACTGAAGCTTTCTTT. Translated, it gives CAISLMQGLGTEAFF. The V gene is TRBV10-3, the J gene TRBJ1-1; a weak D match, TRBD1 (6 bases). The CDR3 runs 15 residues. Germline-derived CDR1 and CDR2 are ENHRY and SYGVKD. Trimming cost V 5 bases and J 5 bases, with 18 bases left between them.

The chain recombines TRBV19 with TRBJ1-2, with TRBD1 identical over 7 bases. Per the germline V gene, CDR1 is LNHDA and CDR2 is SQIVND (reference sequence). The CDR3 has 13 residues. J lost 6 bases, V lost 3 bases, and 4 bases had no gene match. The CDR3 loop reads CASSMGTAHGYTF. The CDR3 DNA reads TGTGCCAGTAGTATGGGGACAGCCCATGGCTACACCTTC.

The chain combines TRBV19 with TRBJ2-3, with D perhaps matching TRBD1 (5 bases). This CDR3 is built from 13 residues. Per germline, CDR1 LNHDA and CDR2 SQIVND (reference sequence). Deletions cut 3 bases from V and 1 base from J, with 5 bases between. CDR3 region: CASSMTGTDTQYF. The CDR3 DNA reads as TGTGCCAGTAGTATGACAGGCACAGATACGCAGTATTTT. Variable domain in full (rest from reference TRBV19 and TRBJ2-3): DGGITQSPKYLFRKEGQNVTLSCEQNLNHDAMYWYRQDPGQGLRLIYYSQIVNDFQKGDIAEGYSVSREKKESFPLTVTSAQKNPTAFYLCASSMTGTDTQYFGPGTRLTVL.

CDR3 protein: CASRTSGQTFNEQFF. The CDR3 region has the DNA TGTGCCAGTAGGACTAGCGGGCAAACCTTCAATGAGCAGTTCTTC. This chain connects TRBV19 to TRBJ2-1; 10 positions agree with TRBD2. The junction had 8 bases not matched to a gene; V was cut back by 6 bases and J by 6 bases. This CDR3 comprises 15 residues. Germline loops: CDR1 LNHDA, CDR2 SQIVND (reference sequence).

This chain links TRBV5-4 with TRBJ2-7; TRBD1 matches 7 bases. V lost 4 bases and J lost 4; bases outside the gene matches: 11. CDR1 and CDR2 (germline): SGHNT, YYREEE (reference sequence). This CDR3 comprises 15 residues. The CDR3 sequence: CASSRALDRTYEQYF. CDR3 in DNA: TGTGCCAGCAGCCGTGCTTTGGACAGGACGTACGAGCAGTACTTC.

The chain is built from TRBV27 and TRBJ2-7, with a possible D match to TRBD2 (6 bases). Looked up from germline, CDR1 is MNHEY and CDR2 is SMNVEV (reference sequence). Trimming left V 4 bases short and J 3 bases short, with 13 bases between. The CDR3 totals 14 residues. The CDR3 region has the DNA TGTGCCAGCAGTTCCTACGGGACTCGCTACGAGCAGTACTTC. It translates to CASSSYGTRYEQYF.

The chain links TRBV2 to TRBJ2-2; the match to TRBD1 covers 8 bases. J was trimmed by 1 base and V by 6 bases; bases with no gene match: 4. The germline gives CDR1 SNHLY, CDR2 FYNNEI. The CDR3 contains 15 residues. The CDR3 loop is CASRRTGMNTGELFF. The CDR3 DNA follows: TGTGCCAGCAGGCGGACAGGGATGAACACCGGGGAGCTGTTTTTT.

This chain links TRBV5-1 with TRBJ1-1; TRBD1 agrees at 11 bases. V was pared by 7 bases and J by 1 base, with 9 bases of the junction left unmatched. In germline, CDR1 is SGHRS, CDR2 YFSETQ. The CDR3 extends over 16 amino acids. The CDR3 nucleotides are TGCGCCAGCGCTCGAGGACAGGGGGCGCAGAACACTGAAGCTTTCTTT. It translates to CASARGQGAQNTEAFF. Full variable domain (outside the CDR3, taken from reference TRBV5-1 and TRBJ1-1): KAGVTQTPRYLIKTRGQQVTLSCSPISGHRSVSWYQQTPGQGLQFLFEYFSETQRNKGNFPGRFSGRQFSNSRSEMNVSTLELGDSALYLCASARGQGAQNTEAFFGQGTRLTVV.

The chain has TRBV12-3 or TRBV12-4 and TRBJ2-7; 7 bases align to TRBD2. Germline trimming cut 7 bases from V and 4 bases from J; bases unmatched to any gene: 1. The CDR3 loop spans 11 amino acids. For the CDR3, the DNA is TGTGCCAGCACGGGGGGTTACGAGCAGTACTTC. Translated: CASTGGYEQYF.

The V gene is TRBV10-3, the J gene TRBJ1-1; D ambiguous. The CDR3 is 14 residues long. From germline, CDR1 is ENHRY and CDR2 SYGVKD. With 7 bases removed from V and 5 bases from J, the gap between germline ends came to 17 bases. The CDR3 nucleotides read TGTGCCATCAACGAGCGGAGCGGGGAGACTGAAGCTTTCTTT. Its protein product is CAINERSGETEAFF.

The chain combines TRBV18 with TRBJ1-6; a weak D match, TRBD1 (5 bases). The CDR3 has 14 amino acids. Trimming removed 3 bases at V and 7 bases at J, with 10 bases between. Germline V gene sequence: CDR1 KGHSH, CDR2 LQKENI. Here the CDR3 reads CASSPEGLNSPLHF. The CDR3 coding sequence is TGTGCCAGCTCACCGGAGGGGTTGAATTCACCCCTCCACTTT.

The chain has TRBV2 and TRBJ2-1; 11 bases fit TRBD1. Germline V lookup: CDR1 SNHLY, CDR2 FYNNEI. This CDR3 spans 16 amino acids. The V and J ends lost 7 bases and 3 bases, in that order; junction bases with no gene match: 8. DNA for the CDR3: TGTGCCAGCACCCCTACCGGGACAGGGGGCTACAATGAGCAGTTCTTC. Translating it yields CASTPTGTGGYNEQFF.

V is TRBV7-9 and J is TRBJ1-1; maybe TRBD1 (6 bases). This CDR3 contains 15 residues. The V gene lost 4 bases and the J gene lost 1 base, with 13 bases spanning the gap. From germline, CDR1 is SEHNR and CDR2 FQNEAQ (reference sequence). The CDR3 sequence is CASSSQRGPNTEAFF. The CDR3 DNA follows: TGTGCCAGCAGCTCCCAGCGGGGGCCGAACACTGAAGCTTTCTTT.